This T cell receptor (beta chain) was captured in a study of cytomegalovirus exposure and HLA in healthy donors. The study, taken as a whole, reports: The tendency of first-cohort TCR clusters to co-occur in the roughly 130 validation repertoires emerged from a later analysis.

The germline V gene encodes CDR1 SEHNR and CDR2 FQNEAQ (reference sequence). This CDR3 contains 15 residues. V was clipped by 5 bases and J by 3 bases, with 15 bases between them. Clones were sequenced by immunoSEQ multiplex PCR, and TCRdb holds only the in-frame ones, with some missing. This table has some 170,000 clones, 87% appearing once. Concerning this clone itself: Its antigen is unknown.

The donors were members of the roughly 120-subject validation cohort (separate from the approximately 670-subject first cohort). Sequenced: PBMCs. This TCR was recovered from a young woman in good health and CMV-seronegative. This rearrangement joins TRBV7-9 to TRBJ2-3; maybe TRBD1 (6 bases). In nucleotides, the CDR3 is TGTGCCAGCAGCCCACGGGCAGGGGATACAGATACGCAGTATTTT. Translation: CASSPRAGDTDTQYF.